A selection of T cell receptor beta chains follows, all from one sample in a study of T-cell memory formation after mild COVID-19. TCRdb called the 5' RACE reads again in MiXCR, with one record for every CDR3 protein. Of approximately 190,000 distinct CDR3 sequences listed, approximately 20% are singletons. Material: PBMCs or a T cell subset sorted from them (not recorded which). These receptors came from an adult woman who had mild COVID-19 (a few samples of this study predate the infection). Cell type and time point are not known. CDR3s include the opening cysteine and the closing phenylalanine or tryptophan. The order of the fields is D gene, J gene, V gene, clone size, CDR3 protein, CDR3 DNA. D genes are given only for firm matches. Clone sizes are given selectively: once, few, many, or a class where the clone is expanded.

. | TRBJ1-5 | TRBV7-9 | . | CASSLGSGVNQPQHF | TGTGCCAGCAGCTTAGGGTCGGGGGTCAATCAGCCCCAGCATTTT
. | TRBJ2-3 | TRBV12-3/TRBV12-4 | many | CASTRLVGDTQYF | TGTGCCAGCACCCGACTAGTTGGGGATACGCAGTATTTT
. | TRBJ2-2 | TRBV5-1 | few | CASSSGEVNTGELFF | TGCGCCAGCAGCTCCGGGGAGGTGAACACCGGGGAGCTGTTTTTT
. | TRBJ1-5 | TRBV5-5 | . | CASSSARGYGQPQHF | TGTGCCAGCAGCTCCGCTCGAGGGTATGGTCAGCCCCAGCATTTT
. | TRBJ2-1 | TRBV5-1 | . | CATSWGETYNEQFF | TGCGCCACCTCCTGGGGGGAAACCTACAATGAGCAGTTCTTC
. | TRBJ1-4 | TRBV6-1 | . | CASSEARGANEKLFF | TGTGCCAGCAGTGAAGCGCGGGGAGCTAATGAAAAACTGTTTTTT
TRBD2 | TRBJ2-3 | TRBV7-9 | few | CASSLAAGGETQYF | TGTGCCAGCAGCTTAGCAGCGGGAGGGGAAACGCAGTATTTT
. | TRBJ1-5 | TRBV6-5 | . | CASSYNHRSNQPQHF | TGTGCCAGCAGTTACAACCACAGAAGCAATCAGCCCCAGCATTTT
. | TRBJ1-1 | TRBV18 | . | CASSPLSGANTEAFF | TGTGCCAGCTCACCACTATCAGGGGCAAACACTGAAGCTTTCTTT
. | TRBJ2-3 | TRBV25-1 | . | CASSILPTDTQYF | TGTGCCAGCAGTATACTCCCCACAGATACGCAGTATTTT
. | TRBJ2-7 | TRBV25-1 | few | CASSGRFSYEQYF | TGTGCCAGCAGTGGTAGGTTCTCCTACGAGCAGTACTTC
TRBD1 | TRBJ2-7 | TRBV6-1 | . | CASRRITGGGMAYEQYF | TGTGCCAGCAGGCGGATTACAGGGGGCGGAATGGCCTACGAGCAGTACTTC
. | TRBJ1-2 | TRBV6-1 | . | CASSEALGGWSYGYTF | TGTGCCAGCAGTGAAGCCCTGGGGGGGTGGAGCTATGGCTACACCTTC
. | TRBJ2-2 | TRBV5-6 | many | CASSLQGTGELFF | TGTGCCAGCAGCTTACAGGGTACCGGGGAGCTGTTTTTT
. | TRBJ1-5 | TRBV6-5 | few | CASSYDEGRPQHF | TGTGCCAGCAGTTACGACGAGGGTCGGCCCCAGCATTTT
. | TRBJ2-3 | TRBV5-6 | . | CASSWGQGGDTQYF | TGTGCCAGCAGCTGGGGGCAGGGGGGCGATACGCAGTATTTT
TRBD1 | TRBJ2-7 | TRBV29-1 | . | CSVEDRQGIGYEQYF | TGCAGCGTTGAAGACAGACAGGGGATCGGCTACGAGCAGTACTTC
. | TRBJ1-4 | TRBV5-5 | few | CASSLEDRSGEKLFF | TGTGCCAGCAGCTTGGAGGACAGATCGGGCGAAAAACTGTTTTTT
. | TRBJ2-6 | TRBV12-3/TRBV12-4 | . | CAGSPGANVLTF | TGTGCCGGCAGCCCTGGGGCCAACGTCCTGACTTTC
TRBD2 | TRBJ2-5 | TRBV12-3/TRBV12-4 | many | CASSLTSRPETQYF | TGTGCCAGCAGTTTGACTAGCAGGCCGGAGACCCAGTACTTC
TRBD2 | TRBJ2-5 | TRBV7-2 | . | CASSSGLARAQYF | TGTGCCAGCAGCTCGGGACTAGCTCGGGCCCAGTACTTC
. | TRBJ2-2 | TRBV5-1 | few | CASSLIYTGELFF | TGCGCCAGCAGCTTGATATACACCGGGGAGCTGTTTTTT